One sample yielded the 12 T cell receptor beta chains listed below, sequenced in a study of metastatic and nonmetastatic thyroid tumors. With MiXCR, TCRdb reprocessed the PCR reads. The data hold around 20,000 clones, with approximately 20% observed a single time. Thyroid surgery had not been preceded by any treatment in any patient. The source material was tumor tissue. The origin of the receptors is a female donor with papillary thyroid cancer or a benign thyroid nodule (not recorded which). Some clones in this sample may be carry-over from other donors' samples.

This clone was seen only a few times. The chain links TRBV12-3 or TRBV12-4 to TRBJ1-1, with D hard to call. CDR3 length: 12 amino acids. Trimming left V 6 bases short and J 4 bases short, with 9 bases between. CDR3 sequence: CASSDDSTEAFF. In DNA form, the CDR3 reads TGTGCCAGCAGCGACGACTCCACTGAAGCTTTCTTT.

The sample holds many counts of this clone. This chain connects TRBV11-2 to TRBJ2-2, with a possible D match to TRBD1 (6 bases). Deletions cut 11 bases from V and 3 bases from J, with 10 bases between. The CDR3 is made up of 12 amino acids. Germline CDR1 and CDR2: SGHAT and FQNNGV. CDR3 DNA sequence: TGTGCCTCAGGGGAGTACACCGGGGAGCTGTTTTTT. This translates into CASGEYTGELFF.

This clone was seen many times. The rearrangement links TRBV5-1 to TRBJ2-3, with 12 positions matching TRBD1. The V segment lost 4 bases and the J segment 4 bases; nucleotides outside the gene matches: 7. From germline, CDR1 is SGHRS and CDR2 YFSETQ. The CDR3 runs 16 residues. CDR3 amino acids: CASSPGGTGGADTQYF. For the CDR3, the DNA is TGCGCCAGCAGCCCGGGAGGGACAGGGGGCGCAGATACGCAGTATTTT. Based on the CDR3 plus reference TRBV5-1 and TRBJ2-3, the full variable domain is KAGVTQTPRYLIKTRGQQVTLSCSPISGHRSVSWYQQTPGQGLQFLFEYFSETQRNKGNFPGRFSGRQFSNSRSEMNVSTLELGDSALYLCASSPGGTGGADTQYFGPGTRLTVL.

Remarks on this clone: The conserved phenylalanine or tryptophan normally closing the CDR3 is absent here, so this likely arose from a read error. DNA of the CDR3: TGTGCCAGCAGCCCCGGACAGGGAAAAAATTCACCCCTCCACCTT. Protein sequence: CASSPGQGKNSPLHL. The chain uses TRBV9 and TRBJ1-6; TRBD1 matches at 8 bases. V was pared by 4 bases and J by 7 bases, with 7 bases of the junction left unmatched. The CDR3 runs to 15 residues. From germline, CDR1 is SGDLS and CDR2 YYNGEE.

The chain recombines TRBV7-8 with TRBJ1-2; no definite D call. Germline CDR1 and CDR2: SGHVS and FQNEAQ. The CDR3 runs to 15 residues. The V and J ends lost 7 bases and 2 bases respectively, with 17 bases between them. The CDR3 loop reads CASTLPGFGNYGYTF. CDR3 in DNA: TGTGCCAGCACCCTACCGGGGTTTGGAAACTATGGCTACACCTTC.

By share, this clone counts as medium-sized. The rearrangement uses TRBV12-3 or TRBV12-4 and TRBJ2-7; D ambiguous. This CDR3 is built from 13 residues. Trimming shortened V by 6 bases and J by 0 bases, and 9 bases separated the two germline ends. The CDR3 loop is CASRRRSSYEQYF. The CDR3 nucleotides are TGTGCCAGCAGACGGCGCTCCTCCTACGAGCAGTACTTC.

This clone was seen ten or more times. This chain joins TRBV7-9 and TRBJ1-6, with D possibly being TRBD1 (5 bases). V was clipped by 3 bases and J by 6 bases, with 9 bases between them. CDR1 and CDR2 from the germline V gene are SEHNR and FQNEAQ (reference sequence). The CDR3 has 14 amino acids. DNA for the CDR3: TGTGCCAGCAGCTTTGCGGGGCTTAATTCACCCCTCCACTTT. Amino acids: CASSFAGLNSPLHF. Looking up the rest from reference TRBV7-9 and TRBJ1-6 gives the full variable domain: DTGVSQNPRHKITKRGQNVTFRCDPISEHNRLYWYRQTLGQGPEFLTYFQNEAQLEKSRLLSDRFSAERPKGSFSTLEIQRTEQGDSAMYLCASSFAGLNSPLHFGNGTRLTVT.

This clone is judged medium-sized. This chain uses TRBV9 with TRBJ2-1, with D unclear. The length of the CDR3 is 13 residues. CDR1 SGDLS and CDR2 YYNGEE come from the germline V gene. Trimming removed 0 bases at V and 0 bases at J, with 1 base between. The DNA of the CDR3 is TGTGCCAGCAGCGTAGGCTCCTACAATGAGCAGTTCTTC. This sequence encodes CASSVGSYNEQFF.

This clone has a count of ten or more. This rearrangement joins TRBV15 to TRBJ2-1; D not resolved. Germline V gene lookup returns CDR1 LNHNV and CDR2 YYDKDF (reference sequence). The V gene lost 0 bases and the J gene lost 8 bases, with 11 bases spanning the gap. This CDR3 comprises 14 residues. CDR3 sequence reads: CATSRDHRVDEQFF. The CDR3, as DNA: TGTGCCACCAGCAGAGACCACCGCGTGGATGAGCAGTTCTTC.

In this sample, this clone turned up many times. The rearrangement joins TRBV19 to TRBJ2-5; D is perhaps TRBD1 or TRBD2 (6 bases each). The CDR3 loop spans 14 amino acids. Germline CDR1 reads LNHDA; CDR2 reads SQIVND (reference sequence). V dropped 6 bases and J dropped 5 bases, with 16 bases sitting between them. CDR3 region: CASRRGGPGETQYF. The CDR3 bases are TGTGCCAGTAGAAGAGGGGGGCCCGGGGAGACCCAGTACTTC.

The chain carries TRBV2 and TRBJ2-7; D is unresolved. V gave up 4 bases and J gave up 5 bases, with 12 bases separating them. This CDR3 has 13 amino acids. Germline V CDR1 and CDR2: SNHLY, FYNNEI. The CDR3 nucleotides are TGTGCCAGCAGTGGGTTCTGGACGGACGAGCAGTACTTC. It is translated as CASSGFWTDEQYF.

This sequence joins TRBV27 and TRBJ1-6; D unresolved. The CDR3 is 12 amino acids. V lost 5 bases, J lost 8 bases, and 7 bases lay in between. Germline V lookup: CDR1 MNHEY, CDR2 SMNVEV (reference sequence). This CDR3 reads CASSTRDSPLHF. CDR3 DNA: TGTGCCAGCAGTACACGGGATTCACCCCTCCACTTT.